Included here is one TCR beta chain sequence, with context. The antigen remains unidentified. Assay used: immunoSEQ multiplex PCR; TCRdb lists only in-frame clones, some missing. The sample includes about 200,000 clones, around 86% of them seen just once. This record comes from a study of cytomegalovirus exposure and HLA in healthy donors. The CDR3 length is 13 residues. CDR1 SGHRS and CDR2 YFSETQ come from the germline V gene. Germline trimming cut 4 bases from V and 6 bases from J; bases unmatched to any gene: 6. Overall study results and limits: The study labeled approximately 150 TCR beta chains cytomegalovirus-associated.

The gene calls are TRBV5-1 and TRBJ2-7; 8 nucleotides align to TRBD1. Sequenced input: PBMCs. The sequence was collected from a woman aged 18 to 35 in good health and CMV-seropositive. The CDR3 reads CASSTGQGGEQYF. The CDR3 DNA reads as TGCGCCAGCAGCACCGGACAGGGAGGCGAGCAGTACTTC.